Listed here is a single TCR beta chain. TCRdb fed the 5' RACE reads into MiXCR, producing one record per CDR3 protein. In the table there are around 45,000 distinct CDR3 sequences, 20% to 25% of which are singletons. The time point is: blood at routine non-recurrence follow-up after resection. The data derive from a study of spatial heterogeneity in lung cancer. V shed 5 bases and J 13 bases; nucleotides not matched to a gene: 15. The CDR3 totals 15 residues. This specimen consisted of PBMCs, obtained at follow-up. The chain is built from TRBV12-3 or TRBV12-4 and TRBJ1-4; 8 positions agree with TRBD1. This clonotype was sampled from a female donor with early-stage non-small cell lung cancer. The CDR3 DNA sequence: TGTGCCAGCAGTACCTGGACAGGGAGCGCCCTGGGACTGTTTTTT. Its translation is CASSTWTGSALGLFF.